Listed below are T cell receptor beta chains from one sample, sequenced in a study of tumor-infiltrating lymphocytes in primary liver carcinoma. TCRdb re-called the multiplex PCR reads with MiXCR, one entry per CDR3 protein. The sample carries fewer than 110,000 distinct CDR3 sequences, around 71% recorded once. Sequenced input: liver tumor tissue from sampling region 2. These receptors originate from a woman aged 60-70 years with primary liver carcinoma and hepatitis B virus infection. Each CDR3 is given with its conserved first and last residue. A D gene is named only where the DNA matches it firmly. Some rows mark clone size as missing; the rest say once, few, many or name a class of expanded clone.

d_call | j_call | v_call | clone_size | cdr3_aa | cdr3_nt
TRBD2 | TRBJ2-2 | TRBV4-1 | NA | CVSSQAGTRIGGELFF | TGCGTCAGCAGCCAAGCCGGGACTAGAATTGGCGGGGAACTGTTTTTT
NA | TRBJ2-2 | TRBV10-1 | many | CASSRLVLGELFF | TGCGCCAGCAGTCGACTAGTTCTGGGGGAGCTGTTTTTT
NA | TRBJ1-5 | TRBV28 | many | CASSAPSTGLQHF | TGTGCCAGCAGTGCCCCTTCTACAGGGCTCCAGCATTTT
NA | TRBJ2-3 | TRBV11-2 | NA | CDSSLVAITDTQYF | TGTGATAGCAGCTTAGTAGCGATCACAGATACACAGTATTTT
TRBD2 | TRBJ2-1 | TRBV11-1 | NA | CAKSLDGGGEKQFF | TGTGCCAAAAGCTTAGACGGGGGGGGGGAAAAACAGTTCTTC
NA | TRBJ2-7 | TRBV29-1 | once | CSVAGGSYGQYF | TGCAGCGTCGCAGGAGGATCCTACGGACAGTACTTC
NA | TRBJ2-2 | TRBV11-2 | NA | CVSSPPQGPTGELLF | TGTGTCAGCAGTCCTCCGCAAGGACCGACCGGGGAGCTGCTTTTT
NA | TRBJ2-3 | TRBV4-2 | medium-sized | CASSPIMGTDTQYF | TGTGCCAGCAGCCCCATCATGGGCACAGATACGCAGTATTTT
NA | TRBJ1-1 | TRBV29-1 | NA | CIVEEDEAFF | TGCATCGTTGAGGAGGATGAAGCTTTCTTT
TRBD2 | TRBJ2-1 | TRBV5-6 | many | CASSLGSRGEGYNEQFF | TGTGCCAGCAGTTTGGGGAGCCGGGGGGAGGGCTACAATGAGCAGTTCTTC
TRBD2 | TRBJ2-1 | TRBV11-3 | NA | CASILGTSGKLEEFF | TGTGCCAGCATCTTAGGAACTAGCGGGAAGCTTGAGGAGTTCTTT
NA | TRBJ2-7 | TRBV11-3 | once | CTSSFGRSYEQYF | TGTACCAGCAGCTTCGGACGGAGTTACGAGCAGTACTTC
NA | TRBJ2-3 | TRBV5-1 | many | CASRVDSHTDTQYF | TGCGCCAGCAGGGTCGACAGCCACACAGATACGCAGTATTTT
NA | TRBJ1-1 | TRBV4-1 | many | CASSQDRGSGGTEAFF | TGCGCCAGCAGCCAAGATAGGGGCAGTGGGGGCACTGAAGCTTTCTTT
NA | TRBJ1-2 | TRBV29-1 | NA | CSAVGDTINYGYIF | TGCAGCGCTGTGGGGGACACCATTAACTATGGCTACATCTTC
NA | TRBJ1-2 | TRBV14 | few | CDSSPKQTEYYGYTF | TGTGACAGCAGCCCAAAACAGACAGAGTACTATGGTTACACCTTC
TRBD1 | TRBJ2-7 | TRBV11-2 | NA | CDSSRTGEEQYF | TGTGACAGCAGCCGGACAGGTGAGGAGCAGTACTTC
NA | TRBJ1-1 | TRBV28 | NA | CASSLGSGPSRTEAFF | TGTGCCAGCAGTTTGGGCAGTGGGCCCTCGCGCACTGAAGCTTTCTTT
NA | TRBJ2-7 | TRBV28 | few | CASSPSRSGLQYF | TGTGCCAGCAGTCCTTCCCGGTCAGGGCTTCAGTACTTC
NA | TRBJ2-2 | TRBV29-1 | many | CSVDWHTTGELFF | TGCAGCGTTGATTGGCACACCACCGGGGAGCTGTTTTTT
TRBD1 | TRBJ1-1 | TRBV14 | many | CASSPRQGLYTEAFF | TGTGCCAGCAGCCCTCGACAGGGACTTTACACTGAAGCTTTCTTT
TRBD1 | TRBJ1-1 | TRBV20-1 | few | CSARDQGVDWTVAFF | TGCAGTGCTAGAGATCAGGGGGTTGATTGGACTGTAGCTTTCTTT
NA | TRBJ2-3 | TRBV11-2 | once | CASSSTRLQEADTRYF | TGTGCCAGCAGCTCAACCCGGTTACAGGAGGCAGATACGCGATATTTT
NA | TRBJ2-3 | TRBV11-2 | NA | CVSNSGLAGPDTQYF | TGTGTCAGCAACTCGGGACTGGCGGGACCAGATACGCAGTATTTT
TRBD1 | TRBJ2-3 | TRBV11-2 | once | CASSSGSRGRADTQYF | TGTGCCAGCAGCTCAGGGAGCAGGGGGCGCGCAGATACGCAGTACTTT
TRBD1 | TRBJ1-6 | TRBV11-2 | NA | CASSWIGGGNSPLHF | TGTGCCAGCAGCTGGATAGGGGGCGGGAATTCACCCCTCCACTTT
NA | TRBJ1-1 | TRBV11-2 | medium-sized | CASSRQGMNTEAFF | TGTGCCAGCAGCCGGCAGGGGATGAACACTGAAGCTTTCTTT
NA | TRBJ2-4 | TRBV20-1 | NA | CSAPDKFSVARNIRYF | TGCAGTGCCCCCGACAAATTCTCCGTGGCCAGAAACATTCGGTACTTC
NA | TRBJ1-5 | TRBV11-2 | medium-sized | CASSVRMGGDQPQHF | TGTGCCAGCAGCGTCCGGATGGGAGGAGATCAGCCCCAGCATTTT